The source of this TCR beta chain is a study of breast tumors, draining lymph nodes, adjacent tissues. This CDR3 spans 15 amino acids. Trimming removed 2 bases from V and 6 bases from J; junction bases left unmatched: 6. Germline V lookup: CDR1 SGHRS, CDR2 YFSETQ. TCRdb re-derived calls from the multiplex PCR reads in MiXCR, one entry per CDR3 protein. The repertoire holds about 230,000 distinct CDR3 sequences, with about 30% as singletons. Axillary draining lymph nodes of breast cancer patients supplied the node samples. Many counts were recorded for this clonotype. Its matching antigen is unknown. Study-wide points: Luminal-like breast cancer showed significantly higher tumor–nontumor repertoire similarity than basal-like. Tumor TCR diversity was below lymph nodes but above nontumor tissue.

The V and J genes are TRBV5-1 and TRBJ2-2; TRBD2 agrees at 8 bases. The specimen was axillary lymph node tissue. The sequence derives from a female donor with breast cancer. Some clones in this sample may be carry-over from other donors' samples. CDR3 sequence: CASSFTGGQPGELFF. CDR3 nucleotide sequence: TGCGCCAGCAGCTTTACGGGAGGGCAACCCGGGGAGCTGTTTTTT.